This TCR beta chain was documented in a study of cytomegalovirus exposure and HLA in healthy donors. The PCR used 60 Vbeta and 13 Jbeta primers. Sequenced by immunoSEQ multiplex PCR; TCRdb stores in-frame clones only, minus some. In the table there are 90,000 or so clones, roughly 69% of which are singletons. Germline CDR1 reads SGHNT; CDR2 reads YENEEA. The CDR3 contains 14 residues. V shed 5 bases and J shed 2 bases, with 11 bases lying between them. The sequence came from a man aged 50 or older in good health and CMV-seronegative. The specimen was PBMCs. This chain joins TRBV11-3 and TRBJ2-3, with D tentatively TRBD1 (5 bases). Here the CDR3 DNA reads TGTGCCAGCAGCCTTGGACATCACACAGATACGCAGTATTTT. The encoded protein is CASSLGHHTDTQYF.